One sample yielded the 32 T cell receptor beta chains listed below, sequenced in a study of radiation and T cells in renal cell carcinoma. Time point specified: blood 4 weeks post-SBRT, at nephrectomy. Treatment reported: 15 Gy SBRT to primary tumor, nephrectomy 4 weeks later. Profiled with immunoSEQ multiplex PCR; TCRdb holds only in-frame clones, not every one. The sample comprises just under 150,000 clones, approximately 86% of which are singletons, and 15% to 20% rests with the top ten. Sequences were derived from blood, sampled from a patient whose treatment included radiotherapy and nephrectomy. Source of these receptors: a woman aged 45-60 years with renal cell carcinoma.

The chain has TRBV9 and TRBJ2-7; D tentatively fits TRBD1 or TRBD2 (5 bases each). This CDR3 has 13 amino acids. Germline V CDR1 and CDR2: SGDLS, YYNGEE. The V end lost 2 bases, the J end lost 4 bases, and 10 bases lay between the germline ends. CDR3 protein: CASSVWDGYEQYF. The CDR3 region has the DNA TGTGCCAGCAGCGTTTGGGACGGGTACGAGCAGTACTTC.

The chain employs TRBV2 and TRBJ2-3, with D possibly being TRBD2 (5 bases). This CDR3 is built from 15 residues. In germline, CDR1 is SNHLY, CDR2 FYNNEI. V was clipped by 5 bases and J by 2 bases, with 14 bases between them. For the CDR3, the DNA is TGTGCCAGCAGTTCCCCCGGGAAGGTCACAGATACGCAGTATTTT. This sequence encodes CASSSPGKVTDTQYF.

The V call is TRBV9, the J call TRBJ1-1, with D tentatively TRBD1 (5 bases). The V gene lost 3 bases and the J gene lost 3 bases, with 9 bases spanning the gap. Germline CDR1 SGDLS, CDR2 YYNGEE. This CDR3 region has 13 residues. CDR3 DNA: TGTGCCAGCAGCGCCGGGGCGGACACTGAAGCTTTCTTT. Amino acids: CASSAGADTEAFF.

The rearrangement uses TRBV4-3 and TRBJ2-5; the D gene could be TRBD1 or TRBD2 (6 bases each). Germline V lookup: CDR1 LGHNA, CDR2 YSLEER. V lost 0 bases, J lost 2 bases, and 13 bases lay in between. The CDR3 runs to 16 residues. CDR3 protein: CASSQDVTGAQETQYF. CDR3 DNA: TGCGCCAGCAGCCAAGATGTAACGGGGGCACAAGAGACCCAGTACTTC.

The chain uses TRBV5-1 and TRBJ2-6, with no clear D. Trimming cost V 2 bases and J 4 bases, with 13 bases left between them. This CDR3 is built from 16 residues. CDR1 is SGHRS and CDR2 is YFSETQ in the germline V gene. CDR3 protein: CASSLRTASGANVLTF. The CDR3 coding sequence is TGCGCCAGCAGCTTAAGGACGGCCTCGGGGGCCAACGTCCTGACTTTC.

The genes are TRBV28 and TRBJ2-1; 12 bases line up with TRBD2. In germline, CDR1 is MDHEN, CDR2 SYDVKM. Trimming took 6 bases from V and 5 from J; bases not matched to a gene: 8. CDR3 length: 16 amino acids. In DNA form, the CDR3 reads TGTGCCAGCAGCGAAAGTGGACTAGCGGGGAACAATGAGCAGTTCTTC. This encodes CASSESGLAGNNEQFF.

This clone was observed once. For the CDR3, the DNA is TGTGCCAGCAGCCGGGTCGTAGCTGTGTCCAATGAGCAGTTCTTC. Translating gives CASSRVVAVSNEQFF. The V call is TRBV7-9, the J call TRBJ2-1; D ambiguous. This CDR3 region has 15 residues. CDR1 and CDR2 (germline): SEHNR, FQNEAQ (reference sequence). V lost 5 bases and J 6 bases, leaving 17 bases between the germline ends.

A remark on this clone: Other DNA sequences within the sample encode an identical CDR3. The genes are TRBV5-6 and TRBJ2-5, with 14 bases lining up with TRBD2. Trimming at V came to 3 bases and at J to 4 bases, leaving 2 bases not matched to a gene. The germline CDR1 and CDR2 sequences are SGHDT and YYEEEE. This CDR3 is 15 amino acids long. In DNA, the CDR3 is TGTGCCAGCAGCTGGGGACTAGCGGGAGCAGAGACCCAGTACTTC. Translating gives CASSWGLAGAETQYF.

The chain links TRBV5-1 to TRBJ2-3, with 15 bases identical to TRBD2. Germline-derived CDR1 and CDR2 are SGHRS and YFSETQ. V lost 4 bases to trimming and J lost 2 bases; unmatched junction nucleotides: 5. CDR3 length: 17 amino acids. CDR3 loop: CASSKGLAGGTTDTQYF. CDR3 bases: TGCGCCAGCAGCAAGGGACTAGCGGGAGGAACCACAGATACGCAGTATTTT. The variable domain in full, with the rest retrieved from reference TRBV5-1 and TRBJ2-3, is KAGVTQTPRYLIKTRGQQVTLSCSPISGHRSVSWYQQTPGQGLQFLFEYFSETQRNKGNFPGRFSGRQFSNSRSEMNVSTLELGDSALYLCASSKGLAGGTTDTQYFGPGTRLTVL.

This clone was counted between two and nine times. The chain joins TRBV20-1 to TRBJ1-1; D is undetermined. This CDR3 has 11 amino acids. Germline V gene sequence: CDR1 DFQATT, CDR2 SNEGSKA (reference sequence). This CDR3 is CRYRTDDGAFF. Here the CDR3 DNA reads TGCAGATACCGGACGGATGATGGAGCTTTCTTT.

This rearrangement joins TRBV10-1 to TRBJ1-3, with D maybe TRBD1 (5 bases). Germline V gene lookup returns CDR1 WNHNN and CDR2 SYGVQD (reference sequence). The CDR3 runs to 12 residues. Trimming shortened V by 4 bases and J by 6 bases, and 7 bases separated the two germline ends. The CDR3 nucleotides are TGCGCCAGCAGTGGGGACCAAAACACCATATATTTT. It encodes CASSGDQNTIYF.

This chain links TRBV15 with TRBJ2-1; TRBD2 aligns across 11 bases. This CDR3 has 16 amino acids. V lost 0 bases, J lost 4 bases, and 2 bases stayed unmatched. CDR1 is LNHNV and CDR2 is YYDKDF in the germline V gene (reference sequence). The CDR3 sequence is CATSRDLAGGYNEQFF. The CDR3 DNA follows: TGTGCCACCAGCAGAGATTTAGCGGGAGGGTACAATGAGCAGTTCTTC.

Notes on this clone: This CDR3 fails to terminate in the conserved phenylalanine or tryptophan, so it likely reflects a read error. The chain is built from TRBV6-4 and TRBJ1-6, with TRBD1 matching 8 bases. The CDR3 totals 13 residues. Germline lookup yields CDR1 MRHNA and CDR2 SNTAGT. The CDR3 reads CASSGTGYSPLHL. The CDR3 region has the DNA TGTGCCAGCAGCGGGACAGGCTATTCCCCCCTCCACCTT.

CDR3 sequence: CASSHTGTANYGYTF. Written as DNA, the CDR3 is TGCGCCAGCAGCCATACCGGGACAGCTAACTATGGCTACACCTTC. J is TRBJ1-2 and V is TRBV4-3; 7 bases match TRBD1. CDR1 and CDR2 from the germline V gene are LGHNA and YSLEER. The CDR3 totals 15 residues. V trimming: 3 bases; J trimming: 0 bases; junction bases outside the gene matches: 4.

V and J are TRBV19 and TRBJ2-7; 9 bases fit TRBD1. J lost 6 bases, V lost 1 base, and 7 bases had no gene match. The CDR3 is 15 amino acids. Per the germline V gene, CDR1 is LNHDA and CDR2 is SQIVND (reference sequence). CDR3 loop: CASSIGTGEIGEQYF. The CDR3, as DNA: TGTGCCAGTAGTATAGGGACAGGGGAAATCGGCGAGCAGTACTTC.

The rearrangement joins TRBV11-2 to TRBJ2-2; D unclear. The CDR3 has 13 amino acids. Germline-derived CDR1 and CDR2 are SGHAT and FQNNGV. V lost 0 bases and J 6 bases, leaving 5 bases between the germline ends. The CDR3, as DNA: TGTGCCAGCAGCTTAGAAATCGCCGGGGAGCTGTTTTTT. Translation: CASSLEIAGELFF.

The rearrangement joins TRBV6-1 to TRBJ2-7, with D uncertain. The CDR3 contains 16 residues. Per the germline V gene, CDR1 is MNHNS and CDR2 is SASEGT. The V end lost 2 bases, the J end lost 0 bases, and 14 bases lay between the germline ends. CDR3 in amino acids: CASSELGEHVSYEQYF. In DNA form, the CDR3 reads TGTGCCAGCAGTGAATTAGGAGAGCACGTCTCCTACGAGCAGTACTTC.

The CDR3 region has the DNA TGTGCCAGCAGTCTGGGGGATACGCAGTATTTT. This translates into CASSLGDTQYF. The chain couples TRBV9 to TRBJ2-3; D ambiguous. The CDR3 length is 11 residues. V was clipped by 5 bases and J by 6 bases, with 7 bases between them. From germline, CDR1 is SGDLS and CDR2 YYNGEE.

CDR3 region: CAISNRDRGQRTEAFF. In nucleotides, the CDR3 is TGTGCCATCAGTAACCGGGACAGGGGGCAGAGAACTGAAGCTTTCTTT. The chain uses TRBV10-3 and TRBJ1-1; 12 positions match TRBD1. This CDR3 spans 16 amino acids. Germline lookup yields CDR1 ENHRY and CDR2 SYGVKD. The junction had 9 bases not matched to a gene; V was cut back by 5 bases and J by 5 bases.

This sequence joins TRBV6-5 and TRBJ2-7, with unresolved D. The CDR3 consists of 11 residues. Deletions cut 5 bases from V and 3 bases from J, with 5 bases between. Germline loops: CDR1 MNHEY, CDR2 SVGAGI. The CDR3 loop reads CASSKGYEQYF. The CDR3 nucleotides read TGTGCCAGCAGTAAAGGCTACGAGCAGTACTTC.

There are a few counts of this clone. This chain joins TRBV7-8 and TRBJ1-2; D is ambiguous. The germline V and J ends were trimmed by 1 base and 3 bases, with 6 bases remaining between them. Germline V lookup: CDR1 SGHVS, CDR2 FQNEAQ. This CDR3 comprises 13 residues. The CDR3 nucleotides read TGTGCCAGCAGCTTAGTGGCAGACTATGGCTACACCTTC. It codes for CASSLVADYGYTF.

The CDR3 region is CASSFEGALSYEQYF. The CDR3, as DNA: TGTGCCAGCAGCTTCGAGGGTGCCCTCTCCTACGAGCAGTACTTC. V usage is TRBV7-2 and J usage is TRBJ2-7, with D possibly matching TRBD2 (5 bases). CDR3 length: 15 residues. Germline V gene data show CDR1 as SGHTA and CDR2 as FQGNSA. Trimming left V 3 bases short and J 0 bases short, with 12 bases between. Filled out from reference TRBV7-2 and TRBJ2-7, the complete variable domain reads GAGVSQSPSNKVTEKGKDVELRCDPISGHTALYWYRQSLGQGLEFLIYFQGNSAPDKSGLPSDRFSAERTGGSVSTLTIQRTQQEDSAVYLCASSFEGALSYEQYFGPGTRLTVT.

The chain couples TRBV28 to TRBJ1-2; 7 positions agree with TRBD1. Germline V lookup: CDR1 MDHEN, CDR2 SYDVKM. The CDR3 length is 16 residues. Unmatched junction bases numbered 9, after V lost 3 bases and J lost 2 bases. Written as DNA, the CDR3 is TGTGCCAGCAGTTTTCCAGCAGGGGGGAAAAACTATGGCTACACCTTC. Protein product: CASSFPAGGKNYGYTF.

V and J are TRBV6-1 and TRBJ2-5; unclear D gene. The germline gives CDR1 MNHNS, CDR2 SASEGT. Between the trimmed V and J ends, which lost 2 bases and 4 bases, there was a span of 2 bases. This CDR3 spans 11 amino acids. CDR3 protein: CASSETETQYF. CDR3 nucleotides: TGTGCCAGCAGTGAAACAGAGACCCAGTACTTC.

The genes are TRBV10-3 and TRBJ2-1, with 14 bases that match TRBD2. The CDR3 runs 16 residues. The germline V gene encodes CDR1 ENHRY and CDR2 SYGVKD. V gave up 4 bases and J gave up 7 bases; unmatched junction bases: 6. The CDR3 reads CAISGAGTSGSNEQFF. The CDR3 region has the DNA TGTGCCATCAGTGGGGCCGGGACTAGCGGGAGTAATGAGCAGTTCTTC.

DNA of the CDR3: TGTGCCAGCAGCCAATACCAACTAGCGGGAGAAGGGGTCACTGAGCAGTTCTTC. Its protein product is CASSQYQLAGEGVTEQFF. The rearrangement joins TRBV4-2 to TRBJ2-1; 11 bases match TRBD2. This CDR3 has 18 amino acids. Per germline, CDR1 LGHNA and CDR2 YNFKEQ. The V and J ends lost 2 bases and 9 bases, in that order; junction bases with no gene match: 15.

J is TRBJ2-7 and V is TRBV5-6, with TRBD1 matching 10 bases. Germline V gene lookup returns CDR1 SGHDT and CDR2 YYEEEE. The V and J ends lost 4 bases and 4 bases, in that order; junction bases with no gene match: 5. There are 14 residues in the CDR3. The CDR3 is CASSPTGGAYEQYF. The CDR3 bases are TGTGCCAGCAGCCCGACAGGGGGCGCATACGAGCAGTACTTC.

The CDR3 nucleotides read TGTGCCAGCAGCTCACAGGGGGCCGGCTATGGCTACACCTTC. Translation: CASSSQGAGYGYTF. This sequence joins TRBV5-4 and TRBJ1-2; 9 nucleotides agree with TRBD1. The V gene end was trimmed by 3 bases and the J gene end by 4 bases; junction bases not matched to a gene: 4. The CDR3 totals 14 residues. Germline CDR1 reads SGHNT; CDR2 reads YYREEE (reference sequence).

The chain employs TRBV28 and TRBJ2-3; 10 bases map to TRBD2. This CDR3 is built from 16 residues. J was trimmed by 5 bases and V by 5 bases; bases with no gene match: 10. Looked up from germline, CDR1 is MDHEN and CDR2 is SYDVKM. The CDR3 nucleotides are TGTGCCAGCAGTCCATCTAGCGGGGGTGGAATAGATACGCAGTATTTT. This codes for CASSPSSGGGIDTQYF.

The chain links TRBV7-2 to TRBJ1-4; a weak D match, TRBD1 (5 bases). The germline V gene encodes CDR1 SGHTA and CDR2 FQGNSA. Trimming removed 5 bases at V and 5 bases at J, with 15 bases between. This CDR3 region has 15 residues. CDR3 sequence reads: CASSPWGPINEKLFF. As DNA, the CDR3 is TGTGCCAGCAGCCCTTGGGGACCGATAAATGAAAAACTGTTTTTT.

J is TRBJ2-3 and V is TRBV18; D not resolved. Germline CDR1 reads KGHSH; CDR2 reads LQKENI. The CDR3 runs to 14 residues. V was shortened by 3 bases and J by 0 bases, with 7 bases between the two germline ends. Here the CDR3 DNA reads TGTGCCAGCTCACCGGTTTCCAGCACAGATACGCAGTATTTT. It specifies CASSPVSSTDTQYF.

The V gene is TRBV4-2, the J gene TRBJ2-5, with unresolved D. Germline-derived CDR1 and CDR2 are LGHNA and YNFKEQ. Trimming removed 3 bases from V and 8 bases from J, with 13 bases in between. This CDR3 spans 13 amino acids. The CDR3 bases are TGTGCCAGCAGCCACGAGAAGGAACCAACCCAGTACTTC. It yields the protein CASSHEKEPTQYF.